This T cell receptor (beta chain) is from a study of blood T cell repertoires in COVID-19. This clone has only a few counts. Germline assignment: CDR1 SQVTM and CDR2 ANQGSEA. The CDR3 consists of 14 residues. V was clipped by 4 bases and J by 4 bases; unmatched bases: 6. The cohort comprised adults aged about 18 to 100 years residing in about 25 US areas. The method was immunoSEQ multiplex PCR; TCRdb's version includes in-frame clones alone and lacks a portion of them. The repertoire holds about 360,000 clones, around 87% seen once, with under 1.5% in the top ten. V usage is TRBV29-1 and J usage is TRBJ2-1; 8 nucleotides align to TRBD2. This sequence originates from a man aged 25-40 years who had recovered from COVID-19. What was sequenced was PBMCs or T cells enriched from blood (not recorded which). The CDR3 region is CSVGRRGEYNEQFF. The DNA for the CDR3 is TGCAGCGTTGGGAGGCGGGGGGAGTACAATGAGCAGTTCTTC.